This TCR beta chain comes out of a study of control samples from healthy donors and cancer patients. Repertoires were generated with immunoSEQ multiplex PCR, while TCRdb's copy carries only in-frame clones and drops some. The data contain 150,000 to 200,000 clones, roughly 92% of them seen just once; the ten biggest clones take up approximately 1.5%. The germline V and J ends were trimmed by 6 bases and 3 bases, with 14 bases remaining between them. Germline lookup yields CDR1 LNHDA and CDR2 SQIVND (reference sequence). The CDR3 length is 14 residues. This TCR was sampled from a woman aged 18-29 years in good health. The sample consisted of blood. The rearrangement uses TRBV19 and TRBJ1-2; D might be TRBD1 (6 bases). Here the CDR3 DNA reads TGTGCCAGTAGCCAAGGGGGGACCCACTATGGCTACACCTTC. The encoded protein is CASSQGGTHYGYTF.